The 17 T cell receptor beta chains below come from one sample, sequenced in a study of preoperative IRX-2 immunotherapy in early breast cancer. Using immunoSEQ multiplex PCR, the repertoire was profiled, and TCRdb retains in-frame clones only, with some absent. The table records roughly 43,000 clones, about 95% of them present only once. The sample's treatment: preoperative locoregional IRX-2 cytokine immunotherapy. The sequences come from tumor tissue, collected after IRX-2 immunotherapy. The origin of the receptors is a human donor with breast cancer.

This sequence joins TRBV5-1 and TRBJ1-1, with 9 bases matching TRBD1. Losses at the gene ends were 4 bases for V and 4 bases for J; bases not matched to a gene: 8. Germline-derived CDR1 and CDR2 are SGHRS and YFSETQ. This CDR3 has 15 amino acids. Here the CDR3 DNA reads TGCGCCAGCAGCATAAGGACAGGGGAGGCCACTGAAGCTTTCTTT. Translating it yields CASSIRTGEATEAFF.

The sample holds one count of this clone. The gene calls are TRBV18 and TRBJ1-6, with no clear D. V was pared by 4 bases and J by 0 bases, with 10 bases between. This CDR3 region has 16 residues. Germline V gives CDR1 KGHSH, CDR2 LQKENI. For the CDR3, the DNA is TGTGCCAGCTCACTCGACATGAGCTCCTATAATTCACCCCTCCACTTT. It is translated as CASSLDMSSYNSPLHF. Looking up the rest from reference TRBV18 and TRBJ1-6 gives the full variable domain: NAGVMQNPRHLVRRRGQEARLRCSPMKGHSHVYWYRQLPEEGLKFMVYLQKENIIDESGMPKERFSAEFPKEGPSILRIQQVVRGDSAAYFCASSLDMSSYNSPLHFGNGTRLTVT.

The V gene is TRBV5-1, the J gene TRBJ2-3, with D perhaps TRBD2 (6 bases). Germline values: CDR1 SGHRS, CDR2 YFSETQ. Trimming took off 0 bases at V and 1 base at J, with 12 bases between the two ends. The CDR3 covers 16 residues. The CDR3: CASSLAGGLGTDTQYF. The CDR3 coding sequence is TGCGCCAGCAGCTTGGCCGGGGGATTGGGCACAGATACGCAGTATTTT.

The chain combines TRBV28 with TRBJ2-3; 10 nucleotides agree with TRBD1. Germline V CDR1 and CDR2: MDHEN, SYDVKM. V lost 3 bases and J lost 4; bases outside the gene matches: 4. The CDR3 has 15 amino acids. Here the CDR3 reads CASSFRTGGPDTQYF. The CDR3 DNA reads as TGTGCCAGCAGTTTTAGGACAGGGGGGCCAGATACGCAGTATTTT.

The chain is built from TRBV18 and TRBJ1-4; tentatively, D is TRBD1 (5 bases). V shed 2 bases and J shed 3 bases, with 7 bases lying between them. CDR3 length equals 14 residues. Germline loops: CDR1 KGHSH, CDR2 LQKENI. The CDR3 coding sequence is TGTGCCAGCTCACCAGGGGGGTCTAATGAAAAACTGTTTTTT. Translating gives CASSPGGSNEKLFF.

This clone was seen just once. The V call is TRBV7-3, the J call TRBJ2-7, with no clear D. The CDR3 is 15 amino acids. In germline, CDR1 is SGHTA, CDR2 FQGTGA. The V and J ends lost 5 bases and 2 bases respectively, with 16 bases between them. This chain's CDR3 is CASSPARAPAYEQYF. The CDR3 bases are TGTGCCAGCAGCCCAGCCCGGGCCCCTGCCTACGAGCAGTACTTC.

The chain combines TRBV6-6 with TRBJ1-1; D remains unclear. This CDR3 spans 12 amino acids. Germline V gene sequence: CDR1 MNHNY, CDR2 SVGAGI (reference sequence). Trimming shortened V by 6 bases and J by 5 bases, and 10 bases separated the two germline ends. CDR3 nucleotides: TGTGCCAGCAGCAGAAGGGAGACTGAAGCTTTCTTT. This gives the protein CASSRRETEAFF.

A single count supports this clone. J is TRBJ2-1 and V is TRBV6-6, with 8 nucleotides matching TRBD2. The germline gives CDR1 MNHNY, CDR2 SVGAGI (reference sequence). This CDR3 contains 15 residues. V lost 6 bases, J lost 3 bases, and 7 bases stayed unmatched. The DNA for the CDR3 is TGTGCCAGCAGCCCCCCCCGGGAGGGCTACAATGAGCAGTTCTTC. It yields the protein CASSPPREGYNEQFF.

CDR3 bases: TGTGCCAGCAGCTTAGTATCCATTGGGCGGGAGGACTCCTACAATGAGCAGTTCTTC. Translating it yields CASSLVSIGREDSYNEQFF. V usage is TRBV7-6 and J usage is TRBJ2-1; 8 nucleotides align to TRBD2. In germline, CDR1 is SGHVS, CDR2 FNYEAQ. V gave up 1 base and J gave up 0 bases; unmatched junction bases: 11. CDR3 length: 19 residues.

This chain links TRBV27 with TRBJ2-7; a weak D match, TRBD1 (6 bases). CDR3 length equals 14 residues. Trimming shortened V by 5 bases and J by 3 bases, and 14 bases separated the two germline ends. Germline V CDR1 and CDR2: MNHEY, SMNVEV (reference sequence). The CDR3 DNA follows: TGTGCCAGCAGTCACCCCGGGACAAACTACGAGCAGTACTTC. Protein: CASSHPGTNYEQYF.

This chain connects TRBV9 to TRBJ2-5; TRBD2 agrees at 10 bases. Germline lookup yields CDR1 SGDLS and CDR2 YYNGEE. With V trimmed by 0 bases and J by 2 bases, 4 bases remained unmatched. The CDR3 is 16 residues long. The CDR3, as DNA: TGTGCCAGCAGCGTAGGTGGACTAGCGGAACAAGAGACCCAGTACTTC. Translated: CASSVGGLAEQETQYF.

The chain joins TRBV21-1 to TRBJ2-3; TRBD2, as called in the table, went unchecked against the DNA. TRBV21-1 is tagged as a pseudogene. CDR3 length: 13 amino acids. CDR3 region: CASSAPTAGTQYF. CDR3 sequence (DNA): TGTGCCAGCAGCGCGCCGACAGCGGGTACGCAGTATTTT.

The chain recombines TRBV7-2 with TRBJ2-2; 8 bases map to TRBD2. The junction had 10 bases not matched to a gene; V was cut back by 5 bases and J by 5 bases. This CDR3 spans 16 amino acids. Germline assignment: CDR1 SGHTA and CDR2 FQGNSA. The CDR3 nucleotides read TGTGCCAGCAGCCCCCTGCGGGGGGAGTGGACCGGGGAGCTGTTTTTT. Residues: CASSPLRGEWTGELFF. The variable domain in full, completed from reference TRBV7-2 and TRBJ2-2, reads GAGVSQSPSNKVTEKGKDVELRCDPISGHTALYWYRQSLGQGLEFLIYFQGNSAPDKSGLPSDRFSAERTGGSVSTLTIQRTQQEDSAVYLCASSPLRGEWTGELFFGEGSRLTVL.

CDR3 coding DNA: TGTGCCAGCAGCCTAGGACTACCCGCCGATGAGCAGTTCTTC. It yields the protein CASSLGLPADEQFF. The chain is built from TRBV5-4 and TRBJ2-1, with D possibly being TRBD2 (6 bases). V gave up 4 bases and J gave up 8 bases, with 16 bases separating them. The CDR3 has 14 amino acids. Looked up from germline, CDR1 is SGHNT and CDR2 is YYREEE (reference sequence).

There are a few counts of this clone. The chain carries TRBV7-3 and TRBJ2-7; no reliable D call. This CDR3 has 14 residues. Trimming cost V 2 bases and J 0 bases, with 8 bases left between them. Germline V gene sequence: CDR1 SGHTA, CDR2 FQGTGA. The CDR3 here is CASSLGPTSYEQYF. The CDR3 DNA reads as TGTGCCAGCAGCTTAGGTCCCACCTCCTACGAGCAGTACTTC.

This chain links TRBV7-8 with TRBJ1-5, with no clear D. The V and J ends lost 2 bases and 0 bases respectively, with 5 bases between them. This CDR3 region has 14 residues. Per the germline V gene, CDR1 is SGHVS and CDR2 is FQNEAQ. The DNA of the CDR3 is TGTGCCAGCAGCTTAACGGATAGCAATCAGCCCCAGCATTTT. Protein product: CASSLTDSNQPQHF.

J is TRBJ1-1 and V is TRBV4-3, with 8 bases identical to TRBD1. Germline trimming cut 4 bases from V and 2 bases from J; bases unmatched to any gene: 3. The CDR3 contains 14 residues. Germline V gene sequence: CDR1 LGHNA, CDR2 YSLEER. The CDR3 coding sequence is TGCGCCAGCAGCCCCGGGACAGGTAACACTGAAGCTTTCTTT. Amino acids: CASSPGTGNTEAFF.